Reported below is one T cell receptor (beta chain). Its target is not known. Germline V gene lookup returns CDR1 MGHRA and CDR2 YSYEKL. The CDR3 contains 14 residues. The ends were cut back, 4 bases at V and 5 bases at J, with 14 bases in the middle. The sample originates from a study of cytomegalovirus exposure and HLA in healthy donors. Regarding the study as a whole: Data from an earlier analysis indicated that most TCR beta V segments were productive either about 87% or about 30% of the time.

The PCR used 60 Vbeta and 13 Jbeta primers. Method: immunoSEQ multiplex PCR; TCRdb's copy keeps in-frame clones and lacks some. Its clone listing holds roughly 71,000 clones. The chain recombines TRBV4-1 with TRBJ1-1, with a possible D match to TRBD1 (6 bases). Material: PBMCs. The sequence came from a woman in her 40s in good health and CMV-seropositive. The CDR3 sequence: CASSLQAGVTEAFF. CDR3 in DNA: TGCGCCAGCAGCCTCCAGGCAGGGGTGACTGAAGCTTTCTTT.